A single sample gave rise to the 17 T cell receptor beta chains below, sequenced in a study of cytomegalovirus exposure and HLA in healthy donors. The study ran its PCR with 60 Vbeta and 13 Jbeta primers. TCRdb's table, derived via immunoSEQ multiplex PCR, lists solely in-frame clones and lacks some. The sample has 65,000 to 95,000 clones, about 75% seen once; the top ten hold around an eighth. Specimen: PBMCs. The receptors shown here come from a man in his 70s in good health and CMV-seronegative.

The CDR3 DNA is TGTGCCAGCACGTCCGGGACAGGGGGATCACCCCTCCACTTT. The encoded protein is CASTSGTGGSPLHF. The J gene is TRBJ1-6, the V gene TRBV28; the match to TRBD1 covers 11 bases. CDR3 size: 14 residues. V gave up 7 bases and J gave up 10 bases; unmatched junction bases: 6. Germline loops: CDR1 MDHEN, CDR2 SYDVKM.

V is TRBV7-2 and J is TRBJ1-3, with unresolved D. Per germline, CDR1 SGHTA and CDR2 FQGNSA. This CDR3 is built from 13 residues. V lost 1 base, J lost 4 bases, and 5 bases lay in between. CDR3 in DNA: TGTGCCAGCAGCTTAGGTGGCGGAAACACCATATATTTT. As protein: CASSLGGGNTIYF.

The rearrangement uses TRBV7-2 and TRBJ2-1; 7 bases are a match to TRBD2. The ends lost 0 bases at V and 0 bases at J; junction bases unmatched: 2. This CDR3 region has 16 residues. Germline lookup yields CDR1 SGHTA and CDR2 FQGNSA. CDR3 protein: CASSLAGGYSYNEQFF. Here the CDR3 DNA reads TGTGCCAGCAGCTTAGCGGGAGGGTACTCCTACAATGAGCAGTTCTTC.

The chain links TRBV14 to TRBJ2-7; D is possibly TRBD1 (6 bases). This CDR3 region has 16 residues. Germline V gives CDR1 SGHDN, CDR2 FVKESK. Trimming stripped 1 base from V and 3 bases from J, with 16 bases between. The DNA for the CDR3 is TGTGCCAGCAGCCAAGGGGCGCAGGGGAGAGACTACGAGCAGTACTTC. This encodes CASSQGAQGRDYEQYF.

V usage is TRBV4-1 and J usage is TRBJ2-7; TRBD1 matches at 10 bases. CDR1 MGHRA and CDR2 YSYEKL come from the germline V gene. The CDR3 loop spans 16 amino acids. V trimming: 4 bases; J trimming: 2 bases; junction bases outside the gene matches: 8. The CDR3, as DNA: TGCGCCAGCAGCCGCGGACCGGGACAGGGGCCCTACGAGCAGTACTTC. Protein sequence: CASSRGPGQGPYEQYF.

The rearrangement uses TRBV7-9 and TRBJ2-1; 10 nucleotides align to TRBD2. Trimming cost V 3 bases and J 8 bases; bases outside gene matches: 10. CDR1 is SEHNR, CDR2 FQNEAQ, per germline (reference sequence). The CDR3 has 16 amino acids. For the CDR3, the DNA is TGTGCCAGCAGCTTGTATGCTAGCGGGGGCATCCATGAGCAGTTCTTC. This encodes CASSLYASGGIHEQFF.

The chain links TRBV6-1 to TRBJ1-2, with 9 bases identical to TRBD1. Germline V lookup: CDR1 MNHNS, CDR2 SASEGT. Trimming took 7 bases from V and 5 from J; bases not matched to a gene: 5. The length of the CDR3 is 13 residues. The CDR3: CASNTGQGYGYTF. As DNA, the CDR3 is TGTGCCAGCAACACGGGACAGGGATATGGCTACACCTTC.

The J gene is TRBJ1-2, the V gene TRBV29-1, with TRBD1 identical over 7 bases. Losses at the gene ends were 1 base for V and 4 bases for J; bases not matched to a gene: 12. Germline lookup yields CDR1 SQVTM and CDR2 ANQGSEA. The CDR3 has 16 residues. CDR3 coding DNA: TGCAGCGTTGAAGGCCTCGTTAAGGGGGCAGGCTATGGCTACACCTTC. This translates into CSVEGLVKGAGYGYTF.

The rearrangement links TRBV7-9 to TRBJ2-6, with no clear D. V shed 6 bases and J shed 2 bases, with 5 bases lying between them. CDR3 length: 13 residues. The germline V gene has CDR1 SEHNR and CDR2 FQNEAQ (reference sequence). CDR3 nucleotide sequence: TGTGCCAGCAGATCTGCTGGGGCCAACGTCCTGACTTTC. Translating gives CASRSAGANVLTF.

The rearrangement links TRBV4-1 to TRBJ2-2; 8 nucleotides match TRBD2. Germline lookup yields CDR1 MGHRA and CDR2 YSYEKL. This CDR3 has 16 amino acids. V gave up 4 bases and J gave up 6 bases; unmatched junction bases: 10. The CDR3 here is CASSPPAGGGAGELFF. CDR3 nucleotides: TGCGCCAGCAGCCCTCCCGCGGGAGGAGGGGCCGGGGAGCTGTTTTTT.

Only a few counts were recorded for this clone. V and J are TRBV21-1 and TRBJ2-1; the table calls TRBD2, which could not be checked here. TRBV21-1 is a listed pseudogene. CDR3 size: 12 residues. The CDR3 DNA reads as TGTGCCAGTCCGGGGAGTCACAATGAGCAGTTCTTC. Amino acid sequence: CASPGSHNEQFF.

This clone was observed a single time. The rearrangement uses TRBV7-9 and TRBJ2-7; weak D call: TRBD2 (6 bases). From germline, CDR1 is SEHNR and CDR2 FQNEAQ (reference sequence). The CDR3 totals 17 residues. The ends were cut back, 3 bases at V and 1 base at J, with 19 bases in the middle. The chain's CDR3 is CASSFPHPWGESYEQYF. In nucleotides, the CDR3 is TGTGCCAGCAGCTTCCCACACCCGTGGGGGGAATCCTACGAGCAGTACTTC.

The rearrangement joins TRBV5-1 to TRBJ1-2; 7 bases are shared with TRBD1. The CDR3 loop spans 15 amino acids. Germline CDR1 SGHRS, CDR2 YFSETQ. V shed 4 bases and J 6 bases; nucleotides not matched to a gene: 12. CDR3 region: CASSPSPDRDHGYTF. In nucleotides, the CDR3 is TGCGCCAGCAGCCCTAGCCCCGACAGGGACCATGGCTACACCTTC.

The gene calls are TRBV10-1 and TRBJ2-2; 8 positions match TRBD1. The germline CDR1 and CDR2 sequences are WNHNN and SYGVQD (reference sequence). The V gene end was trimmed by 6 bases and the J gene end by 0 bases; junction bases not matched to a gene: 3. The CDR3 contains 15 residues. The CDR3 DNA reads as TGCGCCAGCAGCGAGGGACAGGCGAACACCGGGGAGCTGTTTTTT. The encoded protein is CASSEGQANTGELFF.

About this clone: The sample carries other DNA sequences with the same CDR3. V gene TRBV18 combines with J gene TRBJ2-7, with TRBD1 identical over 7 bases. The V and J ends lost 0 bases and 2 bases, in that order; junction bases with no gene match: 1. This CDR3 contains 14 residues. The V gene's germline CDR1 is KGHSH and CDR2 LQKENI. The CDR3 DNA follows: TGTGCCAGCTCACCACCAGGGGGCCCCTACGAGCAGTACTTC. Translating gives CASSPPGGPYEQYF.

CDR3: CASSYSDPAGSYEQYF. The CDR3, as DNA: TGTGCCAGCAGTTACTCAGACCCAGCGGGGTCCTACGAGCAGTACTTC. This chain connects TRBV6-5 to TRBJ2-7; TRBD2 matches 7 bases. With 0 bases clipped from V and 1 base from J, the junction kept 6 bases outside the gene matches. The CDR3 is made up of 16 amino acids. Germline V lookup: CDR1 MNHEY, CDR2 SVGAGI.

V is TRBV7-9 and J is TRBJ1-4; 7 bases align to TRBD1. CDR3 length: 14 amino acids. Germline V gene data show CDR1 as SEHNR and CDR2 as FQNEAQ (reference sequence). With V trimmed by 5 bases and J by 4 bases, 4 bases remained unmatched. Here the CDR3 DNA reads TGTGCCAGCAGCCCCGGGACAGTTAATGAAAAACTGTTTTTT. This gives the protein CASSPGTVNEKLFF. The full variable domain, completed using reference TRBV7-9 and TRBJ1-4, is DTGVSQNPRHKITKRGQNVTFRCDPISEHNRLYWYRQTLGQGPEFLTYFQNEAQLEKSRLLSDRFSAERPKGSFSTLEIQRTEQGDSAMYLCASSPGTVNEKLFFGSGTQLSVL.